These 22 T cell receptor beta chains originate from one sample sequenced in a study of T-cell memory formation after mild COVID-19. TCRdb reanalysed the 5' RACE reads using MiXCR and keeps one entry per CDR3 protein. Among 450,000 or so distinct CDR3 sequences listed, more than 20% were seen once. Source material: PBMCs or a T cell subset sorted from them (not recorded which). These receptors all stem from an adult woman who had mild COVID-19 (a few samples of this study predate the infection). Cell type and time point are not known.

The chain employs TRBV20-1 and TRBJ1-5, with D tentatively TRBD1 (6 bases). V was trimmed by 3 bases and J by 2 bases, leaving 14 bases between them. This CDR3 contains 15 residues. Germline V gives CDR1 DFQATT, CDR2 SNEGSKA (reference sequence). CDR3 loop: CSASWGRRGNQPQHF. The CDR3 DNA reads TGCAGTGCTAGCTGGGGGCGTCGGGGCAATCAGCCCCAGCATTTT.

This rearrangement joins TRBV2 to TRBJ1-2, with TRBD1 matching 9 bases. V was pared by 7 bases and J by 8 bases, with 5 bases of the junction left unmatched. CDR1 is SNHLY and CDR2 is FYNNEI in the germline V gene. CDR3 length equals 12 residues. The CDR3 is CASIQGAEGYTF. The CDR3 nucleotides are TGTGCCAGCATACAGGGGGCAGAGGGCTACACCTTC.

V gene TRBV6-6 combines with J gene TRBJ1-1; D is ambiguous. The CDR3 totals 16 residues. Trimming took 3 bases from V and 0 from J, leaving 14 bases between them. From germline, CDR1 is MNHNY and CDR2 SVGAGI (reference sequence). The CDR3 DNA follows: TGTGCCAGCAGTTATTCTCTCACGACGCTGAACACTGAAGCTTTCTTT. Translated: CASSYSLTTLNTEAFF.

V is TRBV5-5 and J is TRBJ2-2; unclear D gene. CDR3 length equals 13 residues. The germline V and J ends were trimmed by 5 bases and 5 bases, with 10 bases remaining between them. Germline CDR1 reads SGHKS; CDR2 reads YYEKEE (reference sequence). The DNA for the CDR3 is TGTGCCAGCAGTGGTGTTGGTACCGGGGAGCTGTTTTTT. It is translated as CASSGVGTGELFF.

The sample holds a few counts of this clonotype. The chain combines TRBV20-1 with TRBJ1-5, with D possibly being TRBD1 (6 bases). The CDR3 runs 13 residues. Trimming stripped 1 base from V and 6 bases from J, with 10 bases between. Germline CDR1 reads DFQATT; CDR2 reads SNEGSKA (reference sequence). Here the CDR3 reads CSARGTAGQPQHF. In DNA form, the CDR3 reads TGCAGTGCTAGAGGGACAGCTGGTCAGCCCCAGCATTTT.

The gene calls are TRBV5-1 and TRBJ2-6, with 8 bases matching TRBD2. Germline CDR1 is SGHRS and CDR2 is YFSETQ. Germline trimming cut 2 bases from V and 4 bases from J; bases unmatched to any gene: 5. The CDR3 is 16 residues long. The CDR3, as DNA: TGCGCCAGCAGCTTAGCGGGAGCGGCAGGGGCCAACGTCCTGACTTTC. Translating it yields CASSLAGAAGANVLTF.

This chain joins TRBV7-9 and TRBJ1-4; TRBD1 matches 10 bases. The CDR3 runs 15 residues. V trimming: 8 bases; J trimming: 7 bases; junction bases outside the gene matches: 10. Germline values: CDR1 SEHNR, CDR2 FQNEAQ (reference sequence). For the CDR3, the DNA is TGTGCCAGCTCCGACAGGGGGCAGTGGGGTGAAAAACTGTTTTTT. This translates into CASSDRGQWGEKLFF.

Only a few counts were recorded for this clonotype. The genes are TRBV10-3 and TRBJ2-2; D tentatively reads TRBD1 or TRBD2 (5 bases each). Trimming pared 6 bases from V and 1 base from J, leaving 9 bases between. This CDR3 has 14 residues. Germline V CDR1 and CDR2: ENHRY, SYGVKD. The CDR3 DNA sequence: TGTGCCATCAGGGGGACGGTGAACACCGGGGAGCTGTTTTTT. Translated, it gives CAIRGTVNTGELFF.

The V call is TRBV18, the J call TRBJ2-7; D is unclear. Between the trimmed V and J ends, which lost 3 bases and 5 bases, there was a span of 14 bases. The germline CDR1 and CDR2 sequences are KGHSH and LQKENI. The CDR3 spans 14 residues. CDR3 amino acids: CASSPRAATHEQYF. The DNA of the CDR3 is TGTGCCAGCTCACCTAGGGCCGCGACACACGAGCAGTACTTC.

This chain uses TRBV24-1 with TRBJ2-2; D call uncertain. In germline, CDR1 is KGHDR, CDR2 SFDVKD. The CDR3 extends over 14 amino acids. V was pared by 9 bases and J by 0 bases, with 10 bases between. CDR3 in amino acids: CATLTDANTGELFF. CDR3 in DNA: TGTGCCACCTTGACGGACGCGAACACCGGGGAGCTGTTTTTT.

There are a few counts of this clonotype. The CDR3 sequence: CASSHGAGRVGSGLEQFF. In nucleotides, the CDR3 is TGTGCCAGCAGCCACGGGGCTGGAAGGGTAGGTTCTGGTTTAGAGCAGTTCTTC. The chain uses TRBV11-3 and TRBJ2-1; possibly TRBD1 or TRBD2 for D (5 bases each). Trimming shortened V by 5 bases and J by 10 bases, and 30 bases separated the two germline ends. Germline values: CDR1 SGHNT, CDR2 YENEEA. The CDR3 runs 18 residues.

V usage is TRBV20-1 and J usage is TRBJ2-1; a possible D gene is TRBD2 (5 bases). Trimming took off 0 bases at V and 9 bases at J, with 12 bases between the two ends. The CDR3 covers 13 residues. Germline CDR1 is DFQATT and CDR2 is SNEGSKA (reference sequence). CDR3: CSAREGSFGEQFF. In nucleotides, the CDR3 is TGCAGTGCTAGAGAGGGGAGCTTCGGTGAGCAGTTCTTC.

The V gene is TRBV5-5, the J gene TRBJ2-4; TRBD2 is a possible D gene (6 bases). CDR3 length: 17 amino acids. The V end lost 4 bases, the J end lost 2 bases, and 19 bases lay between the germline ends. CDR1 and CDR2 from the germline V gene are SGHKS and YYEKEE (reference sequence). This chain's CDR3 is CASSPPGLADTKNIQYF. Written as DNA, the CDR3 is TGTGCCAGCAGCCCCCCCGGGTTAGCGGATACCAAAAACATTCAGTACTTC.

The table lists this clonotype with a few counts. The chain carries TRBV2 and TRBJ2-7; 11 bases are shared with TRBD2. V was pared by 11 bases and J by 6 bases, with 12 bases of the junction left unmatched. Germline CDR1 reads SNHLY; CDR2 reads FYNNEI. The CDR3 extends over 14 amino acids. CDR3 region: CAGTLAGVKGEQYF. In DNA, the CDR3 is TGTGCCGGTACACTAGCGGGGGTGAAGGGCGAGCAGTACTTC. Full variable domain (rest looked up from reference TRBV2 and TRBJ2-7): EPEVTQTPSHQVTQMGQEVILRCVPISNHLYFYWYRQILGQKVEFLVSFYNNEISEKSEIFDDQFSVERPDGSNFTLKIRSTKLEDSAMYFCAGTLAGVKGEQYFGPGTRLTVT.

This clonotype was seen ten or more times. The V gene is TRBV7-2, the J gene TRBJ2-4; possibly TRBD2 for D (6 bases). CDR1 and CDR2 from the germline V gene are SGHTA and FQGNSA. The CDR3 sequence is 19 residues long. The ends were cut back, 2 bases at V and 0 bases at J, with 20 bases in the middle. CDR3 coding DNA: TGTGCCAGCAGCTTACGGGATGGAACGGGAGCGTTAGCCAAAAACATTCAGTACTTC. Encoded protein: CASSLRDGTGALAKNIQYF.

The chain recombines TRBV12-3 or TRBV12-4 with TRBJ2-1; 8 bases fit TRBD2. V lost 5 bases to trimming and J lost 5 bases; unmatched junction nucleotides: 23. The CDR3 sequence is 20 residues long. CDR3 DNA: TGTGCCAGCAGTCCCCTGCGGCGGGAGGACCAGTACCTTATTAACAATGAGCAGTTCTTC. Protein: CASSPLRREDQYLINNEQFF.

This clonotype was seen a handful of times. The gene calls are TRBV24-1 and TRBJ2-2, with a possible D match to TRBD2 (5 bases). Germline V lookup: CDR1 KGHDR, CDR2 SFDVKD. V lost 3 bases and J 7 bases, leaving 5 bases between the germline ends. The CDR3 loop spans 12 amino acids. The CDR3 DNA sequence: TGTGCCACCAGTGATGGACTCGGGGAGCTGTTTTTT. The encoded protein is CATSDGLGELFF.

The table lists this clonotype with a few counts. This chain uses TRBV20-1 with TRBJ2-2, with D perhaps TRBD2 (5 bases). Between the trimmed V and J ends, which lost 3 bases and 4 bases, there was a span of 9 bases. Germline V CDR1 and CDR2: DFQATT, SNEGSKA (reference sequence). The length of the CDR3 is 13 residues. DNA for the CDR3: TGCAGTGCTAGTACCCGGGGCACCGGGGAGCTGTTTTTT. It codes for CSASTRGTGELFF.

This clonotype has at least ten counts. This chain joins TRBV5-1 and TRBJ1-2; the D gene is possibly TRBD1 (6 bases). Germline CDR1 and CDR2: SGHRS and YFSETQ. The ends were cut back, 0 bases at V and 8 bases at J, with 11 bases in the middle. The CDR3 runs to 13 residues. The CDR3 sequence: CASSLEGGRGYTF. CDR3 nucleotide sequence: TGCGCCAGCAGCTTGGAGGGGGGTAGAGGCTACACCTTC.

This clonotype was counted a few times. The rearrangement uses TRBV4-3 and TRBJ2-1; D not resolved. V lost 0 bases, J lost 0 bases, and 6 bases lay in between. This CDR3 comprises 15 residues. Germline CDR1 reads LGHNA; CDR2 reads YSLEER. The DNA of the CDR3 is TGCGCCAGCAGCCAAGACCAGAGCTCCTACAATGAGCAGTTCTTC. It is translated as CASSQDQSSYNEQFF.

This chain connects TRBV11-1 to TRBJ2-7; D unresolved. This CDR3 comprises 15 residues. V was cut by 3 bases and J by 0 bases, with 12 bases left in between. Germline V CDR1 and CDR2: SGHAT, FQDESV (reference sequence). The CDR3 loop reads CASSFSSVSSYEQYF. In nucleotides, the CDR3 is TGTGCCAGCAGCTTTTCTTCTGTAAGCTCCTACGAGCAGTACTTC.

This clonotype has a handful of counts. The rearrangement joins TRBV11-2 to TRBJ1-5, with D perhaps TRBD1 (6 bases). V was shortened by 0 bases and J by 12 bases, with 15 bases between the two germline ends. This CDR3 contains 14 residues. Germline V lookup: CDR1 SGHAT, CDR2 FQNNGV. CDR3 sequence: CASSLEDGRGLQHF. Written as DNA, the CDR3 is TGTGCCAGCAGCTTAGAGGACGGTCGGGGGCTCCAGCATTTT. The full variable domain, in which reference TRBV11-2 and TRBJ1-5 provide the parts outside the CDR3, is EAGVAQSPRYKIIEKRQSVAFWCNPISGHATLYWYQQILGQGPKLLIQFQNNGVVDDSQLPKDRFSAERLKGVDSTLKIQPAKLEDSAVYLCASSLEDGRGLQHFGDGTRLSIL.